This T cell receptor (beta chain) was identified in a study of cytomegalovirus exposure and HLA in healthy donors. CDR1 and CDR2 (germline): SEHNR, FQNEAQ (reference sequence). Trimming removed 3 bases at V and 3 bases at J, with 9 bases between. The CDR3 spans 13 residues. Primers: 60 Vbeta forward and 13 Jbeta reverse. Sequenced by immunoSEQ multiplex PCR; TCRdb stores in-frame clones only, minus some. The table lists some 87,000 clones, more than 60% of them singletons. This clone was observed a single time. The sample taken for sequencing was PBMCs. The receptor comes from a man between 18 and 29 years old in good health and CMV-seropositive. V and J are TRBV7-9 and TRBJ2-7; D remains ambiguous. CDR3 in amino acids: CASSFPGVYEQYF. The CDR3 DNA is TGTGCCAGCAGCTTTCCCGGAGTCTACGAGCAGTACTTC.